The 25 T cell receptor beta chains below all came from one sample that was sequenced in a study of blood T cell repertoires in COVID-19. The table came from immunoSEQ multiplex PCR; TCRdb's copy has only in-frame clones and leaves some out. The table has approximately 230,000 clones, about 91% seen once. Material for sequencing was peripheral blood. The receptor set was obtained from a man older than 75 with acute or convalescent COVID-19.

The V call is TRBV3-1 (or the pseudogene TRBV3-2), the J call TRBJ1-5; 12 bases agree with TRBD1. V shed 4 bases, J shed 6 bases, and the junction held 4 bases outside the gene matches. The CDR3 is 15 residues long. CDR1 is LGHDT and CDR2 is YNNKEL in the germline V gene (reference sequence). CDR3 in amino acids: CASSPGTGGGQPQHF. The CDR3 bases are TGTGCCAGCAGCCCTGGGACAGGGGGCGGTCAGCCCCAGCATTTT.

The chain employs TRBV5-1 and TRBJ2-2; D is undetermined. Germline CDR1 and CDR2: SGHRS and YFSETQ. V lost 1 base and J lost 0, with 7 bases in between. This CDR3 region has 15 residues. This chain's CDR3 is CASSLKAPNTGELFF. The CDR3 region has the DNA TGCGCCAGCAGCTTGAAAGCCCCGAACACCGGGGAGCTGTTTTTT.

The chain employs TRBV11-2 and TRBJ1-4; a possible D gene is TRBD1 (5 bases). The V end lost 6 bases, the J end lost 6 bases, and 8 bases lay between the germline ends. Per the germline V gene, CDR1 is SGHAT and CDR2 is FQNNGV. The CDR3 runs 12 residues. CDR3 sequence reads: CASRGHDEKLFF. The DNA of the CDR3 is TGTGCCAGCAGGGGGCACGATGAAAAACTGTTTTTT.

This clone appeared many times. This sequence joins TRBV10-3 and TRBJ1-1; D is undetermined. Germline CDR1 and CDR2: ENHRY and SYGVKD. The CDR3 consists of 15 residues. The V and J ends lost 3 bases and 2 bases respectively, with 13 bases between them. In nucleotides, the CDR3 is TGTGCCATCAGTGATCAGGCACAGATTAACACTGAAGCTTTCTTT. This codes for CAISDQAQINTEAFF.

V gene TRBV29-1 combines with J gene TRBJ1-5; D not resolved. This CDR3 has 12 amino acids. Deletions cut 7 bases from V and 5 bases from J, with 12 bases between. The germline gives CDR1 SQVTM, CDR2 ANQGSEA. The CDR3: CSAGGTDQPQHF. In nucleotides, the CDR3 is TGCAGCGCAGGAGGCACAGATCAGCCCCAGCATTTT.

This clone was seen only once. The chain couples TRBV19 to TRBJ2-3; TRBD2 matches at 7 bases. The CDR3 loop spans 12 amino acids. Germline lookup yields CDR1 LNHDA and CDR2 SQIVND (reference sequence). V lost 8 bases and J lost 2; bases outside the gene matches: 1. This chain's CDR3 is CASGDYTDTQYF. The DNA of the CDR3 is TGTGCCAGTGGGGACTACACAGATACGCAGTATTTT.

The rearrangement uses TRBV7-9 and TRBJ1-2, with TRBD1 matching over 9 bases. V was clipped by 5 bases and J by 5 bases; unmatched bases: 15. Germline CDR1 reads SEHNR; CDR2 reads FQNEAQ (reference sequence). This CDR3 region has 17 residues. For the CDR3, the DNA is TGTGCCAGCAGCCCGGGGCTCCCGGGACAGGGTGGATATGGCTACACCTTC. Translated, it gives CASSPGLPGQGGYGYTF.

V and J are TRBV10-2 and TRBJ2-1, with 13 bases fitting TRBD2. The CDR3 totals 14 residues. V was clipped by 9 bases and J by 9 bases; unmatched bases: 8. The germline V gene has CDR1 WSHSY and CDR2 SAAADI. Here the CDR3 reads CASRPGLAGLEQFF. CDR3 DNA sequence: TGCGCCAGTAGACCGGGACTAGCGGGACTTGAGCAGTTCTTC.

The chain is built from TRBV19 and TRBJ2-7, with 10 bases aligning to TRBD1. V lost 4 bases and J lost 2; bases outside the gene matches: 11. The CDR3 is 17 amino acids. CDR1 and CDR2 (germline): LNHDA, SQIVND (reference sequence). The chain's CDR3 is CASSNPPGTGATYEQYF. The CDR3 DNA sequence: TGTGCCAGTAGTAACCCACCCGGGACAGGGGCGACCTACGAGCAGTACTTC. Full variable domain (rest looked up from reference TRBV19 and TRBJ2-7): DGGITQSPKYLFRKEGQNVTLSCEQNLNHDAMYWYRQDPGQGLRLIYYSQIVNDFQKGDIAEGYSVSREKKESFPLTVTSAQKNPTAFYLCASSNPPGTGATYEQYFGPGTRLTVT.

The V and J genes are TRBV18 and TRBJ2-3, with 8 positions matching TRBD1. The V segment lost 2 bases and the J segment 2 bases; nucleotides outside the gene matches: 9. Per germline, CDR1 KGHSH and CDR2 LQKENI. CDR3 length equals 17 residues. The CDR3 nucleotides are TGTGCCAGCTCACCAGACCGGACAGGGCTTTACACAGATACGCAGTATTTT. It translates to CASSPDRTGLYTDTQYF.

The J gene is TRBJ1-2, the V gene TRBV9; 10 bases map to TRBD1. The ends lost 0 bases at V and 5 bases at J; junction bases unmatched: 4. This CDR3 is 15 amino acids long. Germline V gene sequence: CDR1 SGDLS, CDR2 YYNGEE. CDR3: CASSVGDRGGYGYTF. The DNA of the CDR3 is TGTGCCAGCAGCGTAGGGGACAGGGGAGGGTATGGCTACACCTTC.

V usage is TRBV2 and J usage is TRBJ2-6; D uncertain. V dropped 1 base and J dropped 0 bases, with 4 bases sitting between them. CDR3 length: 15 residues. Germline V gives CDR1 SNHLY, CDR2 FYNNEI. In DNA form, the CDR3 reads TGTGCCAGCAGTGAAGGGGCCTCTGGGGCCAACGTCCTGACTTTC. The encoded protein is CASSEGASGANVLTF.

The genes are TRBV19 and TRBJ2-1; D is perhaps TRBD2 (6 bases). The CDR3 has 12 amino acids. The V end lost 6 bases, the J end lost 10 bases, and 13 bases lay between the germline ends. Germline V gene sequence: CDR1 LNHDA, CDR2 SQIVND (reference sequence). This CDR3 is CASRHLGGEQFF. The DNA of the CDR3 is TGTGCCAGTAGACATCTCGGGGGAGAGCAGTTCTTC.

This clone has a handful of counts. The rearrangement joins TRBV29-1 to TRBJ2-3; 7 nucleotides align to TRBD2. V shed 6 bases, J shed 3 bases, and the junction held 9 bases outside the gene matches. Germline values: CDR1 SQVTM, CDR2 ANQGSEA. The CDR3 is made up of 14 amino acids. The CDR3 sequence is CSVRERVVTDTQYF. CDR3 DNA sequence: TGCAGCGTGCGGGAGCGTGTAGTAACAGATACGCAGTATTTT.

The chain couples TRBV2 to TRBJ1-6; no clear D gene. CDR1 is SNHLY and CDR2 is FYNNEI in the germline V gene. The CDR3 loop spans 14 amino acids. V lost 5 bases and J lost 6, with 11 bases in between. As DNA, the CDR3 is TGTGCCAGCAGTAACAGCCAGATTAATTCACCCCTCCACTTT. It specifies CASSNSQINSPLHF.

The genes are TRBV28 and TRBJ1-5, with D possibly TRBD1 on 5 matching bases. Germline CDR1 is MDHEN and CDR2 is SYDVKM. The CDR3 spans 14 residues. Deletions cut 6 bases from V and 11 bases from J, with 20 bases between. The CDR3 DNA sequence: TGTGCCAGCAGGTTGAGAAGGCGGGACGTGACCCAGCATTTT. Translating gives CASRLRRRDVTQHF.

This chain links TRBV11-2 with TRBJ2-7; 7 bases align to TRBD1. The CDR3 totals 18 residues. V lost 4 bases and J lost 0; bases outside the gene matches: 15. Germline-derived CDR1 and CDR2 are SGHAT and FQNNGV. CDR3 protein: CASSSGQLLSYGSYEQYF. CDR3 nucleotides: TGTGCCAGCAGCTCGGGACAGCTTCTCTCATACGGCTCCTACGAGCAGTACTTC.

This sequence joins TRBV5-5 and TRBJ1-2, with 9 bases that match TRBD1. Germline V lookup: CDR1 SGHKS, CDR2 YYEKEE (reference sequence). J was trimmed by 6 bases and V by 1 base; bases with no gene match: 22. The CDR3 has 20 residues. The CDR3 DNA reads TGTGCCAGCAGCTTGCGGGTCTATACAGGGGGCGCCCGGACTGGGGATGGCTACACCTTC. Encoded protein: CASSLRVYTGGARTGDGYTF. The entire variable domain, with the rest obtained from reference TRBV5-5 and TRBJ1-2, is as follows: DAGVTQSPTHLIKTRGQQVTLRCSPISGHKSVSWYQQVLGQGPQFIFQYYEKEERGRGNFPDRFSARQFPNYSSELNVNALLLGDSALYLCASSLRVYTGGARTGDGYTFGSGTRLTVV.

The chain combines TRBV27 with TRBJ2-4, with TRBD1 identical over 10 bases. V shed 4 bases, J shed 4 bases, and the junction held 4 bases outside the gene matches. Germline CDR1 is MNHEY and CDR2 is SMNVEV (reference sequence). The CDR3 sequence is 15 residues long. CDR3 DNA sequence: TGTGCCAGCAGTTCCCGGACAGGGGGAAAAAACATTCAGTACTTC. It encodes CASSSRTGGKNIQYF.

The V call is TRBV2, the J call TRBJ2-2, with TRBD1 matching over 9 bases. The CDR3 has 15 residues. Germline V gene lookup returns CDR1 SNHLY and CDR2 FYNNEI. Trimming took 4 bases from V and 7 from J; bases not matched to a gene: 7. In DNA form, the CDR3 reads TGTGCCAGCAGTGTGTTACAGGGGGCGGGCGGGGAGCTGTTTTTT. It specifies CASSVLQGAGGELFF.

The CDR3 protein is CASSFLQGPTGELFF. In nucleotides, the CDR3 is TGTGCCAGCAGCTTCCTACAGGGTCCCACCGGGGAGCTGTTTTTT. The gene calls are TRBV7-3 and TRBJ2-2, with TRBD1 as a possible D gene (6 bases). From germline, CDR1 is SGHTA and CDR2 FQGTGA. Trimming took off 3 bases at V and 4 bases at J, with 12 bases between the two ends. This CDR3 has 15 amino acids.

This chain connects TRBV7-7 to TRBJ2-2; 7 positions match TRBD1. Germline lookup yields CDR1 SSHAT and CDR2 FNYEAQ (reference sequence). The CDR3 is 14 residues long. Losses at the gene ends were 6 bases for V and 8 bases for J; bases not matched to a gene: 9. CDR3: CASRLTTGSGELFF. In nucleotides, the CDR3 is TGTGCCAGCAGACTTACGACAGGGTCAGGGGAGCTGTTTTTT. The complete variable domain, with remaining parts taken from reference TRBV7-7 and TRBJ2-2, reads GAGVSQSPRYKVTKRGQDVTLRCDPISSHATLYWYQQALGQGPEFLTYFNYEAQPDKSGLPSDRFSAERPEGSISTLTIQRTEQRDSAMYRCASRLTTGSGELFFGEGSRLTVL.

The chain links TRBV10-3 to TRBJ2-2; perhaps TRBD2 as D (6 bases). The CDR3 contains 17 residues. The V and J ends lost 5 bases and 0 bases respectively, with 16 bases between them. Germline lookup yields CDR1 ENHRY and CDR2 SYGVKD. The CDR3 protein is CAISKKSGLSNTGELFF. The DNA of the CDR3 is TGTGCCATCAGTAAGAAGTCGGGACTGTCGAACACCGGGGAGCTGTTTTTT.

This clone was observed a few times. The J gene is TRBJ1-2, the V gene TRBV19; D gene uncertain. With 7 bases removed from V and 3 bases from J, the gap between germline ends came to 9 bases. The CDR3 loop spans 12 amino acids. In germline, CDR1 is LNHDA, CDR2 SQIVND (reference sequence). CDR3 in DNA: TGTGCCAGTAACGACGGGGACTATGGCTACACCTTC. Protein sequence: CASNDGDYGYTF.

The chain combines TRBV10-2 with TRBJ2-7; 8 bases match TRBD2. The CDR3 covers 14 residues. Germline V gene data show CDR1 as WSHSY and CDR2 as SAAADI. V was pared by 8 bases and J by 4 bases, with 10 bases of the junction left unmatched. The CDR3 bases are TGCGCCAGCTCCATCGACGCGGGGGGATACGAGCAGTACTTC. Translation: CASSIDAGGYEQYF.